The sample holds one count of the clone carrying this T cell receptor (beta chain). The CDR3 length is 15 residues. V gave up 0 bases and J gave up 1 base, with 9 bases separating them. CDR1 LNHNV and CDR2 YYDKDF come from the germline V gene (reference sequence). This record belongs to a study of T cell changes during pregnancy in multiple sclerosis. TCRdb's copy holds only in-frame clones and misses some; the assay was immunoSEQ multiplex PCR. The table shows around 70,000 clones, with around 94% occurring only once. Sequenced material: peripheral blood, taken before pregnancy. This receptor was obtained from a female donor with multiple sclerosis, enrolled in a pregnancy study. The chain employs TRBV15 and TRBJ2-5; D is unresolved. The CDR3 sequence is CATSRDPAVQETQYF. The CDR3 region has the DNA TGTGCCACCAGCAGAGATCCTGCAGTCCAAGAGACCCAGTACTTC.